The rows below give T cell receptor beta chains drawn from one sample of a study of response to subunit inactivated influenza vaccine. TCRdb called the RT-PCR reads again in MiXCR, with one record for every CDR3 protein. The sample shows around 650,000 distinct CDR3 sequences, 15% to 19% of them seen only once. This sample comprised PBMCs from blood, obtained 11 to 12 days after vaccination. The receptor set was obtained from a man between 50 and 59 years old who received an inactivated influenza vaccine. The CDR3 runs from the conserved cysteine through the conserved F or W. A D gene is named only where the DNA matches it firmly. Rows give clone size only sometimes, using once, few, many, or a class for an expanded clone.

size: few
V: TRBV4-1
J: TRBJ1-5
D: NA
CDR3: CASSQEGSSGQPQHF
DNA: TGCGCCAGCAGCCAAGAAGGGTCTTCCGGTCAGCCCCAGCATTTT

size: few
V: TRBV20-1
J: TRBJ1-4
D: NA
CDR3: CSARAQGLLEKLFF
DNA: TGCAGTGCTAGAGCCCAGGGCCTCTTGGAAAAACTGTTTTTT

size: few
V: TRBV6-1
J: TRBJ1-5
D: NA
CDR3: CASRGPGGQPQHF
DNA: TGTGCCAGCAGAGGGCCGGGTGGTCAGCCCCAGCATTTT

size: NA
V: TRBV5-1
J: TRBJ2-1
D: TRBD2
CDR3: CASSSGLAATYNEQFF
DNA: TGCGCCAGCAGCTCGGGACTAGCGGCGACCTACAATGAGCAGTTCTTC

size: NA
V: TRBV20-1
J: TRBJ1-1
D: NA
CDR3: CSARDVRGNTEAFF
DNA: TGCAGTGCTAGAGATGTCAGGGGGAACACTGAAGCTTTCTTT

size: NA
V: TRBV6-1
J: TRBJ2-2
D: TRBD2
CDR3: CASRRDYLNTGELFF
DNA: TGTGCCAGCAGGCGGGACTACCTGAACACCGGGGAGCTGTTTTTT

size: NA
V: TRBV4-1
J: TRBJ2-2
D: NA
CDR3: CASSQDGTWTGELFF
DNA: TGCGCCAGCAGCCAAGATGGGACATGGACCGGGGAGCTGTTTTTT

size: few
V: TRBV12-3/TRBV12-4
J: TRBJ1-1
D: NA
CDR3: CASSLARGYGTPNTEAFF
DNA: TGTGCCAGCAGTTTAGCTCGAGGTTATGGCACCCCGAACACTGAAGCTTTCTTT

size: few
V: TRBV7-2
J: TRBJ2-1
D: TRBD2
CDR3: CASSQRLAELYNEQFF
DNA: TGTGCCAGCAGCCAACGACTAGCGGAACTCTACAATGAGCAGTTCTTC

size: NA
V: TRBV7-8
J: TRBJ2-1
D: NA
CDR3: CASSLSVVGLSYSYNEQFF
DNA: TGTGCCAGCAGCTTATCCGTGGTTGGCCTCTCATACTCCTACAATGAGCAGTTCTTC

size: NA
V: TRBV12-3/TRBV12-4
J: TRBJ2-1
D: TRBD2
CDR3: CASSFPGLADNEQFF
DNA: TGTGCCAGCAGTTTCCCGGGACTAGCGGACAATGAGCAGTTCTTC

size: few
V: TRBV4-1
J: TRBJ2-7
D: NA
CDR3: CASSQDLSITYEQYF
DNA: TGCGCCAGCAGCCAAGATCTGAGTATTACCTACGAGCAGTACTTC

size: few
V: TRBV12-3/TRBV12-4
J: TRBJ2-7
D: NA
CDR3: CASSFPPRTYEQYF
DNA: TGTGCCAGCAGTTTTCCACCCAGAACCTACGAGCAGTACTTC

size: NA
V: TRBV14
J: TRBJ2-1
D: NA
CDR3: CASSHLAFHEQFF
DNA: TGTGCCAGCAGCCACTTAGCATTCCATGAGCAGTTCTTC

size: NA
V: TRBV6-5
J: TRBJ2-6
D: TRBD1
CDR3: CASSYPTGKSGANVLTF
DNA: TGTGCCAGCAGTTATCCGACAGGGAAATCTGGGGCCAACGTCCTGACTTTC

size: NA
V: TRBV12-3/TRBV12-4
J: TRBJ2-3
D: NA
CDR3: CASSRVDTDTQYF
DNA: TGTGCCAGCAGCCGTGTGGACACAGATACGCAGTATTTT

size: NA
V: TRBV20-1
J: TRBJ2-7
D: TRBD2
CDR3: CSARDSSGASYEQYF
DNA: TGCAGTGCTAGAGATTCTAGCGGGGCCTCCTACGAGCAGTACTTC

size: few
V: TRBV21-1
J: TRBJ2-4
D: NA
CDR3: CASSKRTSVSENIQYF
DNA: TGTGCCAGCAGCAAGAGGACTAGCGTTTCCGAAAACATTCAGTACTTC

size: few
V: TRBV4-2
J: TRBJ1-3
D: NA
CDR3: CASSQEGGSGNTIYF
DNA: TGTGCCAGCAGCCAAGAGGGGGGCTCTGGAAACACCATATATTTT

size: NA
V: TRBV28
J: TRBJ2-2
D: TRBD2
CDR3: CASSLWSSGRAGGELFF
DNA: TGTGCCAGCAGTTTATGGAGCAGCGGGAGGGCTGGCGGGGAGCTGTTTTTT

size: few
V: TRBV15
J: TRBJ2-7
D: NA
CDR3: CATSRAWTALYF
DNA: TGTGCCACCAGCAGAGCTTGGACAGCTCTGTACTTC

size: NA
V: TRBV28
J: TRBJ1-6
D: TRBD1
CDR3: CASSGRTGALYNSPLHF
DNA: TGTGCCAGCAGTGGACGGACAGGGGCTCTCTATAATTCACCCCTCCACTTT

size: few
V: TRBV7-8
J: TRBJ2-2
D: NA
CDR3: CASSLAMELFF
DNA: TGTGCCAGCAGCTTAGCGATGGAGCTGTTTTTT

size: NA
V: TRBV4-3
J: TRBJ2-3
D: TRBD2
CDR3: CASSQDFGGARFTDTQYF
DNA: TGCGCCAGCAGCCAAGATTTCGGGGGGGCCAGATTCACAGATACGCAGTATTTT

size: few
V: TRBV6-2/TRBV6-3
J: TRBJ2-5
D: NA
CDR3: CASSYRRNFQETQYF
DNA: TGTGCCAGCAGTTACCGTAGGAATTTCCAAGAGACCCAGTACTTC

size: many
V: TRBV6-1
J: TRBJ1-1
D: NA
CDR3: CASSRDLNTEAFF
DNA: TGTGCCAGCAGCCGGGACCTGAACACTGAAGCTTTCTTT

size: NA
V: TRBV27
J: TRBJ2-7
D: TRBD2
CDR3: CASSLSPLAGGNEQYF
DNA: TGTGCCAGCAGTTTATCCCCGCTAGCGGGGGGTAACGAGCAGTACTTC

size: NA
V: TRBV7-8
J: TRBJ2-1
D: TRBD2
CDR3: CASTDSRGGSYNEQFF
DNA: TGTGCCAGCACCGACTCGCGGGGGGGATCCTACAATGAGCAGTTCTTC

size: NA
V: TRBV7-6
J: TRBJ2-2
D: TRBD2
CDR3: CASSLQGGFTGELFF
DNA: TGTGCCAGCAGCTTACAGGGAGGGTTTACCGGGGAGCTGTTTTTT

size: NA
V: TRBV10-3
J: TRBJ1-4
D: NA
CDR3: CAISDTGAFNEKLFF
DNA: TGTGCCATCAGTGATACCGGGGCTTTTAATGAAAAACTGTTTTTT

size: NA
V: TRBV4-1
J: TRBJ2-3
D: NA
CDR3: CASSQDGQATTQYF
DNA: TGCGCCAGCAGCCAAGATGGGCAGGCCACCACGCAGTATTTT

size: few
V: TRBV7-9
J: TRBJ2-5
D: NA
CDR3: CASSAGQTRQETQYF
DNA: TGTGCCAGCAGCGCCGGACAGACCAGACAAGAGACCCAGTACTTC

size: NA
V: TRBV5-1
J: TRBJ2-3
D: TRBD2
CDR3: CASSRGTSGRADTQYF
DNA: TGCGCCAGCAGCAGGGGGACTAGCGGGAGGGCAGATACGCAGTATTTT

size: NA
V: TRBV7-2
J: TRBJ2-5
D: TRBD1
CDR3: CASSLGGTGSVGETQYF
DNA: TGTGCCAGCAGCTTAGGTGGGACAGGGAGCGTAGGAGAGACCCAGTACTTC

size: NA
V: TRBV4-1
J: TRBJ1-3
D: NA
CDR3: CASSQAESTNWYSGNTIYF
DNA: TGCGCCAGCAGCCAGGCCGAGTCGACAAACTGGTACTCTGGAAACACCATATATTTT

size: few
V: TRBV19
J: TRBJ2-4
D: NA
CDR3: CASSISARKNIQYF
DNA: TGTGCCAGTAGTATCTCCGCTCGCAAAAACATTCAGTACTTC

size: few
V: TRBV24-1
J: TRBJ2-7
D: NA
CDR3: CAIRGPSYEQYF
DNA: TGTGCCATCAGGGGACCCTCCTACGAGCAGTACTTC

size: few
V: TRBV6-2/TRBV6-3
J: TRBJ2-4
D: NA
CDR3: CASSAPSVHLAKNIQYF
DNA: TGTGCCAGCAGCGCACCAAGCGTCCACCTAGCCAAAAACATTCAGTACTTC

size: NA
V: TRBV11-2
J: TRBJ2-7
D: NA
CDR3: CASSLEGASYEQYF
DNA: TGTGCCAGCAGCTTAGAAGGGGCCTCCTACGAGCAGTACTTC

size: NA
V: TRBV5-5
J: TRBJ2-3
D: NA
CDR3: CASSFSRGAPDTQYF
DNA: TGTGCCAGCAGCTTTAGCCGGGGGGCCCCAGATACGCAGTATTTT

size: NA
V: TRBV14
J: TRBJ2-3
D: NA
CDR3: CASSRRASPVNADTQYF
DNA: TGTGCCAGCAGCCGTCGGGCCTCGCCGGTGAACGCAGATACGCAGTATTTT

size: NA
V: TRBV6-1
J: TRBJ2-3
D: TRBD1
CDR3: CASRAEQGVNTDTQYF
DNA: TGTGCCAGCAGGGCCGAACAGGGGGTCAACACAGATACGCAGTATTTT

size: many
V: TRBV5-1
J: TRBJ1-1
D: NA
CDR3: CASSGGTGGTEAFF
DNA: TGCGCCAGCAGCGGGGGGACCGGGGGCACTGAAGCTTTCTTT

size: few
V: TRBV4-1
J: TRBJ1-1
D: NA
CDR3: CASSQDGLLNTEAFF
DNA: TGCGCCAGCAGCCAAGATGGGCTTCTGAACACTGAAGCTTTCTTT

size: NA
V: TRBV19
J: TRBJ2-2
D: NA
CDR3: CASSISTNTGELFF
DNA: TGTGCCAGTAGTATTTCTACGAACACCGGGGAGCTGTTTTTT

size: many
V: TRBV12-3/TRBV12-4
J: TRBJ2-4
D: NA
CDR3: CASSPGAAKNIQYF
DNA: TGTGCCAGCAGTCCGGGGGCAGCCAAAAACATTCAGTACTTC

size: NA
V: TRBV5-5
J: TRBJ2-3
D: NA
CDR3: CASSLTLRVGPPDTQYF
DNA: TGTGCCAGCAGCTTGACACTTCGGGTGGGCCCCCCGGATACGCAGTATTTT

size: NA
V: TRBV27
J: TRBJ2-7
D: NA
CDR3: CASSTSTGDYEQYF
DNA: NA

size: NA
V: TRBV4-3
J: TRBJ2-5
D: TRBD2
CDR3: CASSQEIAGGKETQYF
DNA: TGCGCCAGCAGCCAAGAGATAGCGGGAGGGAAAGAGACCCAGTACTTC

size: many
V: TRBV10-3
J: TRBJ2-3
D: TRBD2
CDR3: CAINPSRGLAADTQYF
DNA: TGTGCCATCAACCCGTCTCGGGGACTAGCAGCAGATACGCAGTATTTT

size: NA
V: TRBV20-1
J: TRBJ2-7
D: NA
CDR3: CSADIYYEQYF
DNA: TGCAGTGCTGACATTTACTACGAGCAGTACTTC

size: NA
V: TRBV9
J: TRBJ2-1
D: NA
CDR3: CASSSQELPTYNEQFF
DNA: TGTGCCAGCAGCTCACAAGAGCTGCCCACCTACAATGAGCAGTTCTTC

size: few
V: TRBV28
J: TRBJ2-3
D: TRBD2
CDR3: CASSRAGPSTDTQYF
DNA: TGTGCCAGCAGCCGAGCGGGGCCCAGCACAGATACGCAGTATTTT